The rows below give T cell receptor beta chains drawn from one sample of a study of Graves' ophthalmopathy and Graves' hyperthyroidism. MiXCR, applied by TCRdb to the multiplex PCR reads, yields one record per CDR3 protein. The repertoire consists of around 1,200,000 distinct CDR3 sequences, with roughly 35% occurring once and the leading ten covering 8.5% to 14%. The sequenced sample was peripheral blood or thyroid tissue (not recorded which). Receptor source: an adult man with Graves' hyperthyroidism. CDR3s include the opening cysteine and the closing phenylalanine or tryptophan. The D gene is left open where the match is weak. Clone size is stated in some rows and not others, as once, few, many or a class when expanded.

>TRBD2|TRBV9|TRBJ2-5|.
CASSRAGAREAQYF
TGTGCCAGCAGTCGAGCGGGGGCCCGTGAGGCCCAGTACTTC
>.|TRBV25-1|TRBJ1-6|.
CASSVAESGNSPLHF
TGTGCCAGCAGCGTTGCGGAGAGCGGGAATTCACCCCTCCACTTT
>.|TRBV29-1|TRBJ1-3|.
CSVTGTRGNTIYF
TGCAGCGTTACCGGGACGCGTGGAAACACCATATATTTT
>.|TRBV29-1|TRBJ2-7|many
CSVEGAGRTAYEQYF
TGCAGCGTTGAAGGGGCAGGGCGGACCGCCTACGAGCAGTACTTC
>.|TRBV10-2|TRBJ2-7|.
CASSLSLGSSYEQYF
TGCGCCAGCAGTTTATCGCTGGGAAGCTCCTACGAGCAGTACTTC
>TRBD2|TRBV5-5|TRBJ2-5|few
CASSPNTLAGGTQYF
TGTGCCAGCAGCCCGAATACTCTAGCGGGGGGGACCCAGTACTTC
>.|TRBV6-6|TRBJ1-2|many
CASYGGGTNYGYTF
TGTGCCAGCTACGGCGGGGGGACTAACTATGGCTACACCTTC
>.|TRBV19|TRBJ1-5|many
CASETFQGGHNQPQHF
TGTGCCAGTGAGACTTTTCAGGGCGGTCACAATCAGCCCCAGCATTTT
>.|TRBV10-3|TRBJ1-6|few
CASSSGAVGRNSPLHF
TGTGCCAGCAGTTCAGGGGCTGTGGGAAGGAATTCACCCCTCCACTTT
>.|TRBV7-6|TRBJ1-2|few
CASSNSLGLPVYGYTF
TGTGCCAGCAGCAATAGCTTAGGTCTTCCAGTCTATGGCTACACCTTC
>TRBD1|TRBV20-1|TRBJ1-5|many
CSAVGPTGGGNQPQHF
TGCAGTGCCGTGGGCCCAACAGGGGGAGGCAATCAGCCCCAGCATTTT
>.|TRBV10-2|TRBJ1-5|.
CASSETGESQPQHF
TGCGCCAGCAGTGAGACGGGGGAGTCCCAGCCCCAGCATTTT
>.|TRBV7-8|TRBJ1-2|many
CASTLGLSGYGYTF
TGTGCCAGCACCCTAGGTCTCTCGGGATATGGCTACACCTTC
>.|TRBV20-1|TRBJ2-2|many
CSARRRATGELFF
TGCAGTGCCCGCCGGAGGGCCACAGGGGAGCTGTTTTTT
>TRBD1|TRBV7-9|TRBJ1-2|.
CASSLGTGGDGYTF
TGTGCCAGCAGCCTCGGGACAGGGGGTGATGGCTACACCTTC
>TRBD1|TRBV11-2|TRBJ2-7|.
CASSFSQGLKQYF
TGTGCCAGCAGCTTCTCACAGGGGTTGAAGCAGTACTTC
>.|TRBV7-9|TRBJ1-2|.
CASSLTDSGGYGYTF
TGTGCCAGCAGCTTAACGGACAGTGGCGGCTATGGCTACACCTTC
>TRBD1|TRBV10-3|TRBJ1-3|.
CAISGGQGNTIYF
TGTGCCATCAGTGGGGGACAGGGAAACACCATATATTTT
>.|TRBV25-1|TRBJ1-1|.
CACSVIGGWNTEAFF
TGTGCCTGCAGTGTGATCGGGGGCTGGAACACTGAAGCTTTCTTT
>.|TRBV29-1|TRBJ1-2|few
CSVEVADYGYTF
TGCAGCGTTGAAGTAGCCGACTATGGCTACACCTTC
>TRBD1|TRBV7-3|TRBJ1-5|.
CASQLLTGGQPQHF
TGCGCCAGCCAACTCCTAACAGGGGGACAGCCCCAGCATTTT
>TRBD1|TRBV7-8|TRBJ1-1|.
CASSLRTGRETEAFF
TGTGCCAGCAGCTTAAGGACAGGCCGAGAAACTGAAGCTTTCTTT
>.|TRBV2|TRBJ1-6|.
CASSLAITAGTIRPLHF
TGTGCCAGCAGCTTAGCGATCACAGCTGGTACGATTCGGCCCCTCCACTTT
>.|TRBV7-8|TRBJ1-2|.
CASSLDPSNYGYTF
TGTGCCAGCAGCTTAGATCCCAGCAACTATGGCTACACCTTC
>.|TRBV9|TRBJ2-7|few
CASSVRETSYEQYF
TGTGCCAGCAGCGTCCGGGAGACCTCCTACGAGCAGTACTTC